Listed below are T cell receptor beta chains from one sample, sequenced in a study of T cell responses to AZD1222 COVID-19 vaccine. The table came from immunoSEQ multiplex PCR; TCRdb's copy has only in-frame clones and leaves some out. The sample lists over 70,000 clones, 65% to 80% occurring once. Material: peripheral blood, obtained 28 days after the second dose of the MenACWY control vaccine. The receptors originated from an adult who received the MenACWY meningococcal vaccine as a control. The CDR3 runs from the conserved cysteine through the conserved F or W. Fields, in order: J gene, clone size, V gene, D gene, CDR3 protein, CDR3 DNA. D genes are given only for firm matches. The size entry is marked missing in some rows and otherwise reads once, few, many or a size class.

j_gene: TRBJ2-4; abundance: -; v_gene: TRBV19; d_gene: TRBD1; CDR3aa: CASSLGQGGNIQYF; CDR3nt: TGTGCCAGTAGCCTGGGACAGGGAGGGAACATTCAGTACTTC
j_gene: TRBJ1-1; abundance: -; v_gene: TRBV18; d_gene: -; CDR3aa: CASSPVMNTEAFF; CDR3nt: TGTGCCAGCTCACCAGTAATGAACACTGAAGCTTTCTTT
j_gene: TRBJ2-3; abundance: -; v_gene: TRBV5-1; d_gene: TRBD1; CDR3aa: CASSLESTGTDTQYF; CDR3nt: TGCGCCAGCAGCTTGGAGTCGACAGGGACAGATACGCAGTATTTT
j_gene: TRBJ2-5; abundance: -; v_gene: TRBV7-2; d_gene: TRBD2; CDR3aa: CASSPSSGEGETQYF; CDR3nt: TGTGCCAGCAGCCCCTCTAGCGGGGAGGGGGAGACCCAGTACTTC
j_gene: TRBJ2-3; abundance: -; v_gene: TRBV5-5; d_gene: -; CDR3aa: CASRRGAQTDTQYF; CDR3nt: TGTGCCAGCAGACGGGGGGCCCAAACAGATACGCAGTATTTT
j_gene: TRBJ2-1; abundance: -; v_gene: TRBV2; d_gene: -; CDR3aa: CASSPARINEQFF; CDR3nt: TGTGCCAGCAGTCCCGCTAGGATCAATGAGCAGTTCTTC
j_gene: TRBJ1-5; abundance: -; v_gene: TRBV19; d_gene: -; CDR3aa: CASGDVSNQPQHF; CDR3nt: TGTGCCAGCGGGGACGTATCCAATCAGCCCCAGCATTTT
j_gene: TRBJ2-7; abundance: -; v_gene: TRBV7-8; d_gene: -; CDR3aa: CASSRGVLGGTSYEQYF; CDR3nt: TGTGCCAGCAGTAGAGGCGTGTTGGGAGGAACATCCTACGAGCAGTACTTC
j_gene: TRBJ1-4; abundance: -; v_gene: TRBV30; d_gene: -; CDR3aa: CAWGQGATTNEKLFF; CDR3nt: TGTGCCTGGGGGCAGGGTGCGACAACTAATGAAAAACTGTTTTTT
j_gene: TRBJ1-1; abundance: -; v_gene: TRBV18; d_gene: TRBD1; CDR3aa: CASSRATGGGTEAFF; CDR3nt: TGTGCCAGCTCACGGGCCACAGGGGGCGGCACTGAAGCTTTCTTT
j_gene: TRBJ2-2; abundance: -; v_gene: TRBV30; d_gene: -; CDR3aa: CAWSPGLLNTGELFF; CDR3nt: TGTGCCTGGAGTCCGGGACTTTTGAACACCGGGGAGCTGTTTTTT
j_gene: TRBJ1-2; abundance: -; v_gene: TRBV2; d_gene: -; CDR3aa: CASSEAQTGSYGYTF; CDR3nt: TGTGCCAGCAGTGAAGCCCAAACAGGGAGCTATGGCTACACCTTC
j_gene: TRBJ1-4; abundance: -; v_gene: TRBV7-9; d_gene: -; CDR3aa: CASSPDVDEKLFF; CDR3nt: TGTGCCAGCAGCCCAGACGTAGATGAAAAACTGTTTTTT
j_gene: TRBJ2-7; abundance: -; v_gene: TRBV6-5; d_gene: TRBD2; CDR3aa: CASSRGGYEQYF; CDR3nt: TGTGCCAGCAGCCGGGGGGGCTACGAGCAGTACTTC
j_gene: TRBJ1-2; abundance: -; v_gene: TRBV21-1; d_gene: -; CDR3aa: CASSSRPGTGYIYGYTF; CDR3nt: TGTGCCAGCAGCTCTCGTCCCGGGACAGGGTACATCTATGGCTACACCTTC
j_gene: TRBJ2-1; abundance: few; v_gene: TRBV11-2; d_gene: -; CDR3aa: CASSLVGQNEQFF; CDR3nt: TGTGCCAGCAGCTTAGTGGGTCAAAATGAGCAGTTCTTC
j_gene: TRBJ2-1; abundance: -; v_gene: TRBV4-2; d_gene: TRBD2; CDR3aa: CASSQDGGGQTYNEQFF; CDR3nt: TGTGCCAGCAGCCAAGATGGCGGGGGGCAAACCTACAATGAGCAGTTCTTC
j_gene: TRBJ1-1; abundance: few; v_gene: TRBV6-5; d_gene: -; CDR3aa: CASSPAPGTSEAFF; CDR3nt: TGTGCCAGCAGCCCGGCCCCCGGGACCTCTGAAGCTTTCTTT
j_gene: TRBJ2-7; abundance: once; v_gene: TRBV5-1; d_gene: TRBD2; CDR3aa: CASSFGGGGSAEQYF; CDR3nt: TGCGCCAGCAGCTTCGGCGGGGGGGGTTCAGCCGAGCAGTACTTC
j_gene: TRBJ1-1; abundance: -; v_gene: TRBV18; d_gene: TRBD1; CDR3aa: CASSPGDRDAFF; CDR3nt: TGTGCCAGCTCACCAGGCGACAGGGACGCTTTCTTT
j_gene: TRBJ2-7; abundance: -; v_gene: TRBV5-1; d_gene: -; CDR3aa: CASSDLPYEQYF; CDR3nt: TGCGCCAGCAGCGACTTACCCTACGAGCAGTACTTC
j_gene: TRBJ2-1; abundance: -; v_gene: TRBV9; d_gene: -; CDR3aa: CASSPNGLNSYNEQFF; CDR3nt: TGTGCCAGCAGCCCCAATGGACTAAACTCCTACAATGAGCAGTTCTTC
j_gene: TRBJ2-2; abundance: -; v_gene: TRBV29-1; d_gene: -; CDR3aa: CSVARAGRAGELFF; CDR3nt: TGCAGCGTTGCACGTGCAGGACGGGCCGGGGAGCTGTTTTTT
j_gene: TRBJ2-2; abundance: -; v_gene: TRBV7-8; d_gene: -; CDR3aa: CASSRVRGADGELFF; CDR3nt: TGTGCCAGCAGCCGAGTCAGGGGGGCGGACGGGGAGCTGTTTTTT
j_gene: TRBJ1-1; abundance: -; v_gene: TRBV6-1; d_gene: -; CDR3aa: CASSALTQGFNTEAFF; CDR3nt: TGTGCCAGCAGTGCCCTTACTCAGGGGTTTAACACTGAAGCTTTCTTT
j_gene: TRBJ1-1; abundance: -; v_gene: TRBV5-1; d_gene: -; CDR3aa: CASSPLTGVPTEAFF; CDR3nt: TGCGCCAGCAGCCCACTTACAGGCGTCCCCACTGAAGCTTTCTTT
j_gene: TRBJ2-5; abundance: -; v_gene: TRBV11-1; d_gene: TRBD1; CDR3aa: CASSTGTEQETQYF; CDR3nt: TGTGCCAGCAGCACCGGGACAGAACAAGAGACCCAGTACTTC
j_gene: TRBJ1-3; abundance: -; v_gene: TRBV30; d_gene: -; CDR3aa: CAWTVGGNTIYF; CDR3nt: TGTGCCTGGACGGTGGGTGGAAACACCATATATTTT
j_gene: TRBJ1-6; abundance: -; v_gene: TRBV4-3; d_gene: -; CDR3aa: CASSQDEDNETPLHF; CDR3nt: TGCGCCAGCAGCCAAGATGAGGACAACGAGACACCCCTCCACTTT
j_gene: TRBJ2-3; abundance: -; v_gene: TRBV5-1; d_gene: -; CDR3aa: CASSLRSEPDTQYF; CDR3nt: TGCGCCAGCAGCCTACGGTCGGAACCAGATACGCAGTATTTT
j_gene: TRBJ2-2; abundance: -; v_gene: TRBV6-5; d_gene: -; CDR3aa: CASSIGLNTGELFF; CDR3nt: TGTGCCAGCAGCATAGGCCTTAACACCGGGGAGCTGTTTTTT
j_gene: TRBJ2-7; abundance: few; v_gene: TRBV6-2/TRBV6-3; d_gene: -; CDR3aa: CASSNPPRGARSYEQYF; CDR3nt: TGTGCCAGCAGTAACCCCCCTAGGGGGGCGAGGTCCTACGAGCAGTACTTC
j_gene: TRBJ1-1; abundance: -; v_gene: TRBV5-1; d_gene: -; CDR3aa: CASSLGLKVGGTNTEAFF; CDR3nt: TGCGCCAGCAGCTTGGGGCTCAAAGTTGGCGGTACGAACACTGAAGCTTTCTTT
j_gene: TRBJ2-1; abundance: -; v_gene: TRBV19; d_gene: -; CDR3aa: CASSREGVSSYNEQFF; CDR3nt: TGTGCCAGTAGCCGCGAAGGGGTCAGCTCCTACAATGAGCAGTTCTTC
j_gene: TRBJ1-2; abundance: -; v_gene: TRBV14; d_gene: -; CDR3aa: CASSQEIPQFSRYTF; CDR3nt: TGTGCCAGCAGCCAAGAGATCCCACAGTTTTCTCGCTACACCTTC
j_gene: TRBJ2-1; abundance: -; v_gene: TRBV5-1; d_gene: TRBD1; CDR3aa: CASSSGTGLDEQFF; CDR3nt: TGCGCCAGCAGTTCCGGGACAGGGTTAGATGAGCAGTTCTTC
j_gene: TRBJ2-3; abundance: -; v_gene: TRBV19; d_gene: -; CDR3aa: CASRVTGGSTDTQYF; CDR3nt: TGTGCCAGTAGGGTGACAGGCGGAAGCACAGATACGCAGTATTTT
j_gene: TRBJ2-1; abundance: -; v_gene: TRBV11-2; d_gene: -; CDR3aa: CASSLAGNEQFF; CDR3nt: TGTGCCAGCAGCTTAGCGGGGAATGAGCAGTTCTTC
j_gene: TRBJ1-1; abundance: -; v_gene: TRBV20-1; d_gene: -; CDR3aa: CSGTRNTEAFF; CDR3nt: TGCAGTGGCACAAGGAACACTGAAGCTTTCTTT
j_gene: TRBJ2-1; abundance: -; v_gene: TRBV19; d_gene: -; CDR3aa: CASSIAVRERQFF; CDR3nt: TGTGCCAGTAGTATAGCTGTCAGGGAACGGCAGTTCTTC
j_gene: TRBJ1-5; abundance: -; v_gene: TRBV10-3; d_gene: -; CDR3aa: CAISPDRGGNQPQHF; CDR3nt: TGTGCCATCAGCCCCGATCGCGGCGGCAATCAGCCCCAGCATTTT
j_gene: TRBJ1-1; abundance: few; v_gene: TRBV5-1; d_gene: -; CDR3aa: CASREGGWANTEAFF; CDR3nt: TGCGCCAGCAGAGAGGGAGGGTGGGCGAACACTGAAGCTTTCTTT